What follows describes a single T cell receptor (beta chain). The data originate from a study of blood T cell repertoires in COVID-19. The germline V and J ends were trimmed by 2 bases and 10 bases, with 15 bases remaining between them. The CDR3 extends over 14 amino acids. CDR1 and CDR2 from the germline V gene are MDHEN and SYDVKM. Assay: immunoSEQ multiplex PCR; the TCRdb copy retains only in-frame clones and omits some. Here the sample spans 150,000 to 200,000 clones, over 75% being singletons. Recovered Cohort 3 donors showed two negative PCRs, clearance, or symptom resolution. The chain joins TRBV28 to TRBJ1-5; the D is unclear. The source is a man in his fifties who had recovered from COVID-19. Material: PBMCs or T cells enriched from blood (not recorded which). CDR3 sequence (DNA): TGTGCCAGCAGTTTACCCCTCGGAGGGAAACCCCAGCATTTT. Its protein is CASSLPLGGKPQHF.